Included here is one T cell receptor beta chain sequence, with context. These data originate in a study of technical replicates of blood from several donors. Assay: immunoSEQ multiplex PCR; the TCRdb copy retains only in-frame clones and omits some. The sample has some 77,000 clones; 90% to 95% are singletons. J was trimmed by 6 bases and V by 0 bases; bases with no gene match: 11. The CDR3 covers 17 residues. CDR1 and CDR2 (germline): LGHNA, YSLEER. Sequencing was done on a sample of T cells isolated from PBMCs. This TCR derives from a human donor in good health. The chain combines TRBV4-3 with TRBJ1-2, with 9 bases fitting TRBD1. CDR3 sequence: CASSQDWGQGKIDGYTF. The CDR3 DNA reads as TGCGCCAGCAGCCAAGATTGGGGACAGGGTAAAATCGATGGCTACACCTTC.